The next 20 T cell receptor beta chains were all read from a single sample in a study of T cells in Graves' hyperthyroidism and ophthalmopathy. RNA transcripts provided the source from which TCR beta CDR3 regions were amplified. RT-PCR in the first round (using the HTBI primer set) targeted the TCR CDR3. TCRdb fed the multiplex PCR reads into MiXCR, producing one record per CDR3 protein. The sample holds around 350,000 distinct CDR3 sequences, roughly 15% seen once. The sample consisted of blood. Source of these receptors: a woman in her sixties or seventies with Graves' ophthalmopathy.

The rearrangement links TRBV7-2 to TRBJ1-6; TRBD1 matches at 9 bases. Germline loops: CDR1 SGHTA, CDR2 FQGNSA. The J segment lost 5 bases and the V segment lost 5 bases, leaving 7 bases of the junction unmatched. This CDR3 region has 16 residues. In nucleotides, the CDR3 is TGTGCCAGCAGCACTCGGACAGGGGCGGATAATTCACCCCTCCACTTT. This codes for CASSTRTGADNSPLHF.

In its sample, this clonotype was seen many times. The J gene is TRBJ2-1, the V gene TRBV24-1, with 9 bases lining up with TRBD2. Germline values: CDR1 KGHDR, CDR2 SFDVKD. J gave up 8 bases and V 5 bases, and 12 bases lay outside the gene matches. The CDR3 sequence is 16 residues long. CDR3 DNA: TGTGCCACCAGTGCCGGTGGACTAGCGTCTTTTGATGAGCAGTTCTTC. Amino acid sequence: CATSAGGLASFDEQFF.

The chain is built from TRBV5-4 and TRBJ1-5, with TRBD1 identical over 7 bases. Germline V gene sequence: CDR1 SGHNT, CDR2 YYREEE (reference sequence). Trimming took 4 bases from V and 5 from J; bases not matched to a gene: 6. There are 14 residues in the CDR3. The CDR3 region has the DNA TGTGCCAGCAGCGGGCGACAGGGCTATCAGCCCCAGCATTTT. It encodes CASSGRQGYQPQHF.

The CDR3 DNA reads as TGCAGTGCGGGCCGGACCCCTGGGGACTACGAGCAGTACTTC. Amino acids: CSAGRTPGDYEQYF. The V gene is TRBV20-1, the J gene TRBJ2-7, with D unclear. The germline V and J ends were trimmed by 6 bases and 3 bases, with 18 bases remaining between them. Germline V lookup: CDR1 DFQATT, CDR2 SNEGSKA (reference sequence). This CDR3 region has 14 residues.

Many counts were recorded for this clonotype. The chain is built from TRBV3-1 and TRBJ1-2; D gene uncertain. Germline CDR1 is LGHDT and CDR2 is YNNKEL (reference sequence). The CDR3 runs 13 residues. Between the trimmed V and J ends, which lost 2 bases and 4 bases, there was a span of 8 bases. CDR3 in amino acids: CASSQKTAYGYTF. Written as DNA, the CDR3 is TGTGCCAGCAGCCAAAAGACGGCCTATGGCTACACCTTC.

The chain employs TRBV7-9 and TRBJ2-7; TRBD1 aligns across 10 bases. V lost 4 bases and J lost 2; bases outside the gene matches: 5. This CDR3 comprises 15 residues. Germline V CDR1 and CDR2: SEHNR, FQNEAQ (reference sequence). The CDR3 DNA is TGTGCCAGCAGCTCCGGGACAGGGGAACCCTACGAGCAGTACTTC. Its translation is CASSSGTGEPYEQYF.

This clonotype came up many times. This chain joins TRBV28 and TRBJ1-4; D remains ambiguous. This CDR3 has 14 residues. Germline loops: CDR1 MDHEN, CDR2 SYDVKM. Trimming took 10 bases from V and 8 from J, leaving 20 bases between them. Here the CDR3 reads CATSSAPEREKLFF. The CDR3 DNA follows: TGTGCCACCTCTTCGGCCCCCGAACGGGAAAAACTGTTTTTT.

This clonotype was detected ten times or more. The rearrangement uses TRBV3-1 and TRBJ1-2, with D unclear. The CDR3 sequence is 9 residues long. Germline-derived CDR1 and CDR2 are LGHDT and YNNKEL (reference sequence). Trimming took 8 bases from V and 8 from J, leaving 6 bases between them. The CDR3 DNA is TGTGCCAGCGGAGACGGCTACACCTTC. It encodes CASGDGYTF. The full variable domain, with the rest looked up from reference TRBV3-1 and TRBJ1-2, is DTAVSQTPKYLVTQMGNDKSIKCEQNLGHDTMYWYKQDSKKFLKIMFSYNNKELIINETVPNRFSPKSPDKAHLNLHINSLELGDSAVYFCASGDGYTFGSGTRLTVV.

This clonotype was observed a handful of times. The chain recombines TRBV10-3 with TRBJ1-1; 8 positions agree with TRBD1. Trimming at V came to 8 bases and at J to 2 bases, leaving 1 base not matched to a gene. This CDR3 contains 12 residues. CDR1 is ENHRY and CDR2 is SYGVKD in the germline V gene. The CDR3 coding sequence is TGTGCCATCGGACAGGGAAACACTGAAGCTTTCTTT. Its translation: CAIGQGNTEAFF.

This clonotype showed up many times. V gene TRBV30 combines with J gene TRBJ1-1; D remains unclear. Trimming cost V 4 bases and J 1 base, with 10 bases left between them. Germline V gene data show CDR1 as GTSNPN and CDR2 as SVGIG (reference sequence). The CDR3 has 13 amino acids. The CDR3 loop is CAWILRSNTEAFF. CDR3 in DNA: TGTGCCTGGATTCTGCGATCGAACACTGAAGCTTTCTTT.

This clonotype was recorded at least ten times. This chain uses TRBV7-2 with TRBJ1-1; 7 bases line up with TRBD1. The CDR3 covers 15 residues. From germline, CDR1 is SGHTA and CDR2 FQGNSA. J was trimmed by 0 bases and V by 5 bases; bases with no gene match: 6. The CDR3 region is CASSRPDRLNTEAFF. The CDR3 DNA sequence: TGTGCCAGCAGCCGCCCGGACAGGCTGAACACTGAAGCTTTCTTT.

The chain recombines TRBV5-1 with TRBJ1-1; 7 nucleotides match TRBD1. This CDR3 region has 15 residues. Trimming cost V 4 bases and J 4 bases; bases outside gene matches: 10. From germline, CDR1 is SGHRS and CDR2 YFSETQ. CDR3 sequence reads: CASSKDGQDFTEAFF. CDR3 nucleotide sequence: TGCGCCAGCAGCAAAGACGGACAGGACTTCACTGAAGCTTTCTTT.

This clonotype appeared many times. The V gene is TRBV20-1, the J gene TRBJ2-5, with 13 bases matching TRBD2. The junction had 9 bases not matched to a gene; V was cut back by 5 bases and J by 3 bases. Germline-derived CDR1 and CDR2 are DFQATT and SNEGSKA (reference sequence). The CDR3 covers 16 residues. The CDR3 region is CSARPMGTSGEETQYF. In nucleotides, the CDR3 is TGCAGTGCTCGCCCTATGGGGACTAGCGGGGAAGAGACCCAGTACTTC.

This clonotype was detected many times. This CDR3 reads CASSLWEDGTDTQYF. The CDR3 DNA follows: TGTGCCAGCAGCTTGTGGGAGGATGGCACAGATACGCAGTATTTT. V usage is TRBV7-8 and J usage is TRBJ2-3, with D possibly matching TRBD2 (6 bases). CDR1 and CDR2 from the germline V gene are SGHVS and FQNEAQ. CDR3 length: 15 amino acids. V lost 3 bases to trimming and J lost 1 base, with 11 bases between them.

This clonotype was counted between two and nine times. This chain uses TRBV4-1 with TRBJ1-5; D ambiguous. Germline CDR1 is MGHRA and CDR2 is YSYEKL. The CDR3 runs to 16 residues. V was trimmed by 3 bases and J by 0 bases, leaving 12 bases between them. CDR3 in amino acids: CASSQFYGSSNQPQHF. The CDR3 DNA reads as TGCGCCAGCAGCCAGTTCTACGGGTCTAGCAATCAGCCCCAGCATTTT.

In its sample, this clonotype was seen many times. V usage is TRBV5-6 and J usage is TRBJ2-5; perhaps D is TRBD1 or TRBD2 (6 bases each). In germline, CDR1 is SGHDT, CDR2 YYEEEE. There are 13 residues in the CDR3. Trimming removed 1 base at V and 5 bases at J, with 9 bases between. For the CDR3, the DNA is TGTGCCAGCAGCTTGCGGGGGCCCGAGACCCAGTACTTC. Its translation: CASSLRGPETQYF.

There are many counts of this clonotype. The chain has TRBV12-3 or TRBV12-4 and TRBJ1-1, with D perhaps TRBD1 (5 bases). Trimming shortened V by 6 bases and J by 3 bases, and 11 bases separated the two germline ends. CDR3 length: 13 residues. CDR3 protein: CASSPDSHTEAFF. The CDR3 DNA follows: TGTGCCAGCAGCCCTGACAGCCACACTGAAGCTTTCTTT.

The chain combines TRBV3-1 with TRBJ2-5, with 8 bases lining up with TRBD1. The germline V gene has CDR1 LGHDT and CDR2 YNNKEL (reference sequence). J gave up 13 bases and V 0 bases, and 7 bases lay outside the gene matches. The CDR3 runs 13 residues. The CDR3 DNA is TGTGCCAGCAGCCAAGACCCCGGGACAGGAGGGTACTTC. It codes for CASSQDPGTGGYF.

The sample holds many counts of this clonotype. The rearrangement joins TRBV20-1 to TRBJ1-5, with TRBD1 matching over 8 bases. Germline trimming cut 0 bases from V and 4 bases from J; bases unmatched to any gene: 5. Germline CDR1 DFQATT, CDR2 SNEGSKA (reference sequence). The CDR3 has 15 amino acids. CDR3 region: CSARDRDRLNQPQHF. Written as DNA, the CDR3 is TGCAGTGCTAGAGATCGGGACAGGCTAAATCAGCCCCAGCATTTT.

This CDR3 reads CASSQVVAPFHEQFF. The CDR3 DNA reads TGCGCCAGCAGCCAAGTTGTAGCGCCCTTCCATGAGCAGTTCTTC. The chain combines TRBV4-1 with TRBJ2-1; weak D call: TRBD2 (5 bases). CDR1 and CDR2 from the germline V gene are MGHRA and YSYEKL. Trimming shortened V by 1 base and J by 8 bases, and 15 bases separated the two germline ends. The CDR3 extends over 15 amino acids.